This T cell receptor beta chain appears in the sequencing data of a study of blood T cell repertoires in COVID-19. Across the study: PBMCs, B-cell-depleted T cells, or T cells provided the cDNA or gDNA that made up the material.

As processed by the authors: Estimation of nucleated cell counts was performed using reference gene primer amplification. TCRdb's table, derived via immunoSEQ multiplex PCR, lists solely in-frame clones and lacks some. V and J calls and clone size are given by that table; D and trimming were obtained from the DNA. Counted here are 400,000 or so clones, about 90% occurring once; the ten biggest clones make up more than 0.55%. The source is a man between 18 and 35 years old who had recovered from COVID-19. The sample consisted of PBMCs or T cells enriched from blood (not recorded which).

CDR3 DNA: TGTGCCAGCAGCTTCGGACAGGGGGTCGGAAACACCATATATTTT. Residues: CASSFGQGVGNTIYF. The chain couples TRBV7-3 to TRBJ1-3; 10 nucleotides align to TRBD1. From germline, CDR1 is SGHTA and CDR2 FQGTGA. CDR3 length: 15 residues. Trimming removed 3 bases from V and 4 bases from J; junction bases left unmatched: 3.